This TCR beta chain was sequenced for a study of Ad26.COV2.S vaccination and SARS-CoV-2 variants. Points from the study as a whole: The study found similar non-spike TCR breadth in vaccine and placebo recipients.

Sequencing was performed with immunoSEQ multiplex PCR; in TCRdb, only in-frame clones are kept and a portion is missing. The sample lists roughly 700,000 clones, roughly 90% occurring once. Details on this clone: The antigen remains unidentified. This same CDR3 is encoded by further DNA sequences in the sample.

Regarding treatment: some 20 received Ad26.COV2.S at low or high dose, single or two shots; roughly five received placebo; per-sample allocation not given. Following the first vaccine or placebo injection, samples were taken on day 63. With 1 base removed from V and 8 bases from J, the gap between germline ends came to 8 bases. This CDR3 has 12 amino acids. The chain is built from TRBV12-3 or TRBV12-4 and TRBJ1-2, with a weak D call TRBD1 (6 bases). The clonotype originates from a person between 18 and 65 years old who received the Ad26.COV2.S COVID-19 vaccine or a placebo. This sample comprised peripheral blood, obtained in a trial of Ad26.COV2.S vaccine versus placebo. The CDR3 loop reads CASSLGGGGYTF. CDR3 nucleotide sequence: TGTGCCAGCAGTTTAGGGGGGGGCGGCTACACCTTC.